This paragraph reports one TCR beta chain. This clone turned up a few times. Its antigen is unknown. No per-base quality is available; no much larger clone lies one base away. Relative to germline, V is missing 2 bases and J is missing 3 bases, with 2 bases of the junction outside any gene match. Its CDR3 holds 15 amino acids, cysteine through phenylalanine. Only the CDR3 region is kept as DNA, spanning 45 bases read in frame from base 1. Via the germline V gene, CDR1 is WSHSY and CDR2 SAAADI. Whole blood was collected in K2EDTA tubes by collaborating institutions according to the institutions' own protocols. For TCRbeta analysis, collaborator samples were shipped as frozen whole blood, as isolated PBMCs, or as DNA extracted from either sample type. This sample is part of a study of blood T cell repertoires in COVID-19 (dated by TCRdb to 2018 to 2021). Study-level background: Samples from collaborators originated in the United States, Italy and Spain and spanned both the acute and convalescent phases of COVID-19. Samples were obtained from the ongoing ImmuneRACE study (first 160 participants) and from over a thousand subjects provided by 6 global collaborators. Nearly every sample came with metadata listing a de-identified subject ID, COVID-19 status, age in years and sex. The dataset comprised deeply sampled blood TCRbeta repertoires from subjects exposed to, actively infected with, or recovered from COVID-19. The prospective study material was composed of cDNA or gDNA derived from T cells, B-cell-depleted T cells, or PBMCs. The repertoires were released in a freely available public database meant as a resource for research on the immune response to SARS-CoV-2. Where available, HLA class I and class II types were obtained from metadata supplied by the sample provider rather than from assay-based typing.

Study-level results and caveats: The amount of clinical and demographic metadata varied by source and participant and was provided uncurated.

The immunoSEQ Assay, a bias-controlled multiplex PCR, was used to amplify TCRbeta CDR3 regions from genomic DNA. The paper's data handling went like this. Within the assay, amplification of reference gene primers was used to estimate how many nucleated cells each sample contained. To quantify the absolute abundance of each unique TCRbeta CDR3 rearrangement, sequence reads were collapsed and filtered. For each sample, productive Simpson clonality was calculated as the square root of Simpson's diversity index across productive rearrangements. TCRdb holds this immuneACCESS table with in-frame rearrangements only. Some clones are missing; in checked studies, unresolved V genes explain under half, and the rest has no known cause. That table gives V, J and clone size, and the DNA gave D and trimming. The sample records 150,000 to 200,000 clones, more than 80% of which are singletons. Jointly, the top ten make up 8.2% of the sample.

The material sequenced was peripheral blood. Recombination joined TRBV10-2 with TRBJ1-5, with 9 bases matching TRBD1. The source of this sequence is a woman aged 55-70 years with acute or convalescent COVID-19. At the DNA level, the sequence is TGCGCCAGCAGTGAGGACAGGGGGAACAATCAGCCCCAGCATTTT. Translated, this gives CASSEDRGNNQPQHF.